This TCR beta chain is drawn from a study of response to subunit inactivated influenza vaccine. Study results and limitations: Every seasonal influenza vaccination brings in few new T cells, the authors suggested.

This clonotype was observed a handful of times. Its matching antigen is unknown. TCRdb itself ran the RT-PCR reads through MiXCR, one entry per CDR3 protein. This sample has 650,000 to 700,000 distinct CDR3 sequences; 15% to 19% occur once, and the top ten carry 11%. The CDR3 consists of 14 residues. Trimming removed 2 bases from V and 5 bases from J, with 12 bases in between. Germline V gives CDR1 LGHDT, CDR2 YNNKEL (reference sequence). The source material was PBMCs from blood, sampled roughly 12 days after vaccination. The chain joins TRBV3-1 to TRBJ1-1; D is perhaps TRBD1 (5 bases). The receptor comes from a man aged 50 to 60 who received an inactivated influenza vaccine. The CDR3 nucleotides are TGTGCCAGCAGCCAAAAGGGGTCGGGAACTGAAGCTTTCTTT. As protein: CASSQKGSGTEAFF.